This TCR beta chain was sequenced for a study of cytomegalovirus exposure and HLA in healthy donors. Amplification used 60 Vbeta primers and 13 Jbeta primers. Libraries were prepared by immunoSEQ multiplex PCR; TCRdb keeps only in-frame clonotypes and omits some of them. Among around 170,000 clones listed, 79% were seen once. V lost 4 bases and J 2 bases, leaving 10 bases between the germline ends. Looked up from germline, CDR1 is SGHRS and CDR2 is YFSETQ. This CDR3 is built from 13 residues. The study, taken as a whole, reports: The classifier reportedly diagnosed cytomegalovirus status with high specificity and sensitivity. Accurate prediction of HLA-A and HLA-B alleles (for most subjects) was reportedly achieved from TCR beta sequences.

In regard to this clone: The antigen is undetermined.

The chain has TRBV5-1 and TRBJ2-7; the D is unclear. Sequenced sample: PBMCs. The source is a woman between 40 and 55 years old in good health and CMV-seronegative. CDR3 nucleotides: TGCGCCAGCAGCGCCTCGGTGGCCTACGAGCAGTACTTC. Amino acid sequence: CASSASVAYEQYF.